This T cell receptor (beta chain) is from a study of response to subunit inactivated influenza vaccine. CDR1 and CDR2 (germline): SQVTM, ANQGSEA. The CDR3 covers 10 residues. Trimming removed 7 bases at V and 7 bases at J, with 8 bases between. TCRdb called the RT-PCR reads again in MiXCR, with one record for every CDR3 protein. This table holds about 620,000 distinct CDR3 sequences, approximately 11% found once. The same sample was also studied in work on T cells expressing NK-cell markers. That study adds: The authors made TCR beta cDNA libraries by 5'RACE template switching. This switching added a universal primer site and UMIs. Among eight sequenced donors, seven carried HCMV seropositivity while one was seronegative. There were a few donors in whom these clonotypes also led the CD3+CD56-NKG2C+ fraction.

Sample: PBMCs from blood, taken on the day of vaccination. The gene calls are TRBV29-1 and TRBJ2-1; no firm D call. This TCR was sampled from a man over 45 who received an inactivated influenza vaccine. The chain's CDR3 is CSGFWNEQFF. DNA for the CDR3: TGCAGCGGCTTCTGGAATGAGCAGTTCTTC.